This T cell receptor (beta chain) derives from a study of cytomegalovirus exposure and HLA in healthy donors. Generated by immunoSEQ multiplex PCR, the TCRdb table keeps only in-frame clones and is missing some. The sample has some 330,000 clones; about nine tenths are singletons. A word on this clone: The antigen remains unidentified.

Study results and caveats: High sensitivity and specificity were reportedly achieved when the classifier diagnosed cytomegalovirus status. The listing of 150 to 200 TCR beta chains classed them as cytomegalovirus-associated. Rarity characterized most TCR sequences, yet some public TCRs appeared in many donors.

This CDR3 contains 16 residues. Germline CDR1 reads SGHDT; CDR2 reads YYEEEE. Trimming at V came to 4 bases and at J to 8 bases, leaving 13 bases not matched to a gene. The source is a woman aged 18-29 years in good health and CMV-seronegative. The sample comprised PBMCs. The J gene is TRBJ1-4, the V gene TRBV5-6; TRBD1 matches at 8 bases. The CDR3 here is CASSRTTGVGQEKLFF. As DNA, the CDR3 is TGTGCCAGCAGCAGAACGACAGGGGTTGGACAAGAAAAACTGTTTTTT. Full variable domain (rest looked up from reference TRBV5-6 and TRBJ1-4): DAGVTQSPTHLIKTRGQQVTLRCSPKSGHDTVSWYQQALGQGPQFIFQYYEEEERQRGNFPDRFSGHQFPNYSSELNVNALLLGDSALYLCASSRTTGVGQEKLFFGSGTQLSVL.